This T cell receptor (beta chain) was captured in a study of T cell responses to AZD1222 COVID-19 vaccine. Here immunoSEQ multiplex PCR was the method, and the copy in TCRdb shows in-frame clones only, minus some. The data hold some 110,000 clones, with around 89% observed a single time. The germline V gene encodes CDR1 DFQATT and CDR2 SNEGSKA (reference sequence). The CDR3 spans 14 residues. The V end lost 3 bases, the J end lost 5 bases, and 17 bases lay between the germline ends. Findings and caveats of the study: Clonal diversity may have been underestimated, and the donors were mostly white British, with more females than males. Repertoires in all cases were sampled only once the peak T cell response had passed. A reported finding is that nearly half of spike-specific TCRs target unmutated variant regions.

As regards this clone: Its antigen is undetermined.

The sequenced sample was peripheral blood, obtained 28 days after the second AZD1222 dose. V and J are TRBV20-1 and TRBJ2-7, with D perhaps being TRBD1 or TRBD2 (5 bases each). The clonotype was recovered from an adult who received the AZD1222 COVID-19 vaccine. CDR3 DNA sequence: TGCAGTGCTAGTCCGCGAGGGGTTGGGAACGAGCAGTACTTC. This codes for CSASPRGVGNEQYF.